One sample yielded the 14 T cell receptor beta chains listed below, sequenced in a study of T cells in Graves' hyperthyroidism and ophthalmopathy (dated by TCRdb to about 2019). Libraries were made using multiplex PCR. The sequencer listed for this sample is Illumina HiSeq 2000. The TCR beta CDR3 regions were amplified from the RNA transcripts. The first round of RT-PCR for the TCR CDR3 was performed with the HTBI primer set and the Qiagen OneStep RT-PCR kit. In TCRdb, the public reads were trimmed at Q25 with fastp and aligned with MiXCR, with productive beta chains retained. CDR3 protein sequences are deduplicated, and each keeps its most common genes and DNA. This sample has 600,000 to 750,000 distinct CDR3 sequences in its table, and 15% to 20% of those were observed once. Of the sample, about 16% falls within the top ten clones. Sequencing was carried out using blood. The receptor source for this set is a man over 45 with Graves' hyperthyroidism.

Details on this clonotype: In this CDR3 the conserved last residue, phenylalanine or tryptophan, is missing, so a read error is likely. The chain carries TRBV20-1 and TRBJ2-1; D unclear. The CDR3 length is 13 residues. In germline, CDR1 is DFQATT, CDR2 SNEGSKA (reference sequence). V lost 3 bases to trimming and J lost 0 bases, with 6 bases between them. CDR3 in DNA: TGCAGTGCTAGGACACCCTCCTACAATGAGCAGTTCTGC. Residues: CSARTPSYNEQFC.

This chain connects TRBV25-1 to TRBJ1-2, with D hard to call. The CDR3 totals 13 residues. Germline V gene sequence: CDR1 MGHDK, CDR2 SYGVNS. V was shortened by 6 bases and J by 8 bases, with 16 bases between the two germline ends. The CDR3 region is CASSSEWVWGYTF. The DNA of the CDR3 is TGTGCCAGCAGCTCAGAGTGGGTGTGGGGCTACACCTTC.

This chain links TRBV24-1 with TRBJ2-1; 16 bases are shared with TRBD2. Looked up from germline, CDR1 is KGHDR and CDR2 is SFDVKD. V lost 4 bases to trimming and J lost 1 base; unmatched junction nucleotides: 9. This CDR3 contains 20 residues. The CDR3, as DNA: TGTGCCACCAGTGAAATGCGGGGACTAGCGGGAGGGCCGTCCTACAATGAGCAGTTCTTC. It codes for CATSEMRGLAGGPSYNEQFF.

This clonotype has just a few counts. The V call is TRBV9, the J call TRBJ2-5; TRBD1 might be the D (6 bases). In germline, CDR1 is SGDLS, CDR2 YYNGEE. This CDR3 spans 14 amino acids. V dropped 0 bases and J dropped 2 bases, with 8 bases sitting between them. CDR3 sequence reads: CASSVGGGQETQYF. The CDR3 nucleotides read TGTGCCAGCAGCGTAGGAGGGGGTCAAGAGACCCAGTACTTC.

The rearrangement uses TRBV19 and TRBJ2-1; 7 nucleotides line up with TRBD1. V dropped 5 bases and J dropped 10; count of bases not matched to a gene: 11. The CDR3 contains 14 residues. The germline gives CDR1 LNHDA, CDR2 SQIVND (reference sequence). The CDR3 DNA reads TGTGCCAGTAGTCAGGGACAGCGAGGAAGCGAGCAGTTCTTC. This codes for CASSQGQRGSEQFF. The full variable domain, its missing parts supplied by reference TRBV19 and TRBJ2-1, is DGGITQSPKYLFRKEGQNVTLSCEQNLNHDAMYWYRQDPGQGLRLIYYSQIVNDFQKGDIAEGYSVSREKKESFPLTVTSAQKNPTAFYLCASSQGQRGSEQFFGPGTRLTVL.

This clonotype has ten or more counts. V is TRBV24-1 and J is TRBJ2-2, with TRBD1 as a possible D gene (6 bases). Germline lookup yields CDR1 KGHDR and CDR2 SFDVKD. The CDR3 extends over 15 amino acids. V was cut by 2 bases and J by 1 base, with 7 bases left in between. For the CDR3, the DNA is TGTGCCACCAGTGATTCAGGGGAGAACACCGGGGAGCTGTTTTTT. Translation gives CATSDSGENTGELFF.

This clonotype has ten or more counts. This rearrangement joins TRBV12-3 or TRBV12-4 to TRBJ1-1, with D hard to call. With 0 bases removed from V and 4 bases from J, the gap between germline ends came to 6 bases. The CDR3 has 13 amino acids. The CDR3 is CASSLAFLTEAFF. Written as DNA, the CDR3 is TGTGCCAGCAGTTTAGCGTTTCTCACTGAAGCTTTCTTT.

This clonotype has only a few counts. The chain combines TRBV20-1 with TRBJ2-5, with a possible D match to TRBD2 (6 bases). V shed 3 bases and J shed 1 base, with 9 bases lying between them. Per the germline V gene, CDR1 is DFQATT and CDR2 is SNEGSKA (reference sequence). The CDR3 is made up of 13 amino acids. The CDR3 nucleotides read TGCAGTGCTAGCCGGGACTTCCAAGAGACCCAGTACTTC. Protein: CSASRDFQETQYF.

The V gene is TRBV9, the J gene TRBJ2-2, with TRBD1 as a possible D gene (6 bases). V was cut by 1 base and J by 4 bases, with 11 bases left in between. The germline gives CDR1 SGDLS, CDR2 YYNGEE. The CDR3 contains 15 residues. CDR3 region: CASSVQQGITGELFF. In DNA, the CDR3 is TGTGCCAGCAGCGTACAACAGGGAATCACCGGGGAGCTGTTTTTT.

This rearrangement joins TRBV5-1 to TRBJ2-1; TRBD1 matches at 7 bases. The trim removed 1 base at V and 8 bases at J, leaving 9 bases unmatched. Per germline, CDR1 SGHRS and CDR2 YFSETQ. The CDR3 sequence is 15 residues long. The CDR3 DNA is TGCGCCAGCAGCTTGCGAGGGGGCGAGAGGGATGAGCAGTTCTTC. This gives the protein CASSLRGGERDEQFF.

There are a few counts of this clonotype. CDR3 coding DNA: TGTGCCAGCTCACCACCGTCCGTACTAGTCTCTGGAAACACCATATATTTT. It yields the protein CASSPPSVLVSGNTIYF. J is TRBJ1-3 and V is TRBV18, with unresolved D. Between the trimmed V and J ends, which lost 0 bases and 0 bases, there was a span of 12 bases. The CDR3 totals 17 residues. Germline CDR1 reads KGHSH; CDR2 reads LQKENI.

The table lists this clonotype with a few counts. The J gene is TRBJ2-1, the V gene TRBV5-1; TRBD2 agrees at 8 bases. Germline CDR1 is SGHRS and CDR2 is YFSETQ. The trim removed 3 bases at V and 6 bases at J, leaving 11 bases unmatched. This CDR3 spans 16 amino acids. The DNA of the CDR3 is TGCGCCAGCAGCTGGGAAGCGGGAGAGGGTTCCAATGAGCAGTTCTTC. It translates to CASSWEAGEGSNEQFF.

There are many counts of this clonotype. This rearrangement joins TRBV20-1 to TRBJ2-1; D call uncertain. This CDR3 contains 12 residues. Germline V lookup: CDR1 DFQATT, CDR2 SNEGSKA (reference sequence). Trimming stripped 3 bases from V and 10 bases from J, with 13 bases between. CDR3 residues: CSASKAELEQFF. The CDR3 DNA sequence: TGCAGTGCTAGTAAGGCGGAGTTAGAGCAGTTCTTC.

At least ten counts were recorded for this clonotype. J is TRBJ1-1 and V is TRBV28, with a tentative D call TRBD1 (6 bases). The CDR3 sequence is 15 residues long. The V end lost 6 bases, the J end lost 0 bases, and 14 bases lay between the germline ends. Germline V lookup: CDR1 MDHEN, CDR2 SYDVKM. The CDR3 reads CASRWGGPMNTEAFF. The CDR3 nucleotides are TGTGCCAGCAGATGGGGGGGGCCCATGAACACTGAAGCTTTCTTT.